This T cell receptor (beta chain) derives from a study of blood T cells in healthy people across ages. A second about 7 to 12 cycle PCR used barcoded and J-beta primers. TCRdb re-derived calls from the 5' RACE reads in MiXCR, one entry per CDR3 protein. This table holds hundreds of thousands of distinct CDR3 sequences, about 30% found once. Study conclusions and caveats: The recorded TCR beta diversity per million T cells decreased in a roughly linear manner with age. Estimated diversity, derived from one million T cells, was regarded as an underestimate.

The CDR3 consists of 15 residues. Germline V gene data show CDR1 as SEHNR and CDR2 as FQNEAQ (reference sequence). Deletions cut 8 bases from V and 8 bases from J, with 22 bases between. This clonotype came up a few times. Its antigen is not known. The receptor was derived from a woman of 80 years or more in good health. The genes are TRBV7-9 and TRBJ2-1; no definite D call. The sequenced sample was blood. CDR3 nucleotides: TGTGCCAGCTGCTCGCCGAAGAGGTATCTGGATGAGCAGTTCTTC. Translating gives CASCSPKRYLDEQFF.